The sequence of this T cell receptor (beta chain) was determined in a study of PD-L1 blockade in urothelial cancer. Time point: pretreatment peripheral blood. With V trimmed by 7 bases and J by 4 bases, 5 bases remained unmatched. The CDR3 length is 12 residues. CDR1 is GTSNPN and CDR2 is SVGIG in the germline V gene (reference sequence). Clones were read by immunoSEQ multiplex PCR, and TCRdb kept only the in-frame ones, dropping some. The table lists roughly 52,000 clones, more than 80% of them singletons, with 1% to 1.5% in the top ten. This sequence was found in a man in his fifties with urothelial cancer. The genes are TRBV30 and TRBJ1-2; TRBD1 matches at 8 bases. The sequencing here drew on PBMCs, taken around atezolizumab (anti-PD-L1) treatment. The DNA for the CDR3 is TGTGCCTCTGGACAGGGAGGCTATGGCTACACCTTC. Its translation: CASGQGGYGYTF.